This is a list of T cell receptor beta chains from one sample in a study of Tregs in tolerant kidney transplant recipients. Using immunoSEQ multiplex PCR, the repertoire was profiled, and TCRdb retains in-frame clones only, with some absent. The sample holds about 83,000 clones; 95% to 98% are singletons and the top ten take about 0.5%. Sequenced material: CD4+ T cells from blood, taken before the transplant. Receptors were obtained from a human donor who received a combined kidney and bone marrow transplant. Each CDR3 is given with its conserved first and last residue. A D gene is named only where the DNA matches it firmly. Rows may omit the clone size; those that give it use once, few, many or a size class.

j_gene	d_gene	abundance	v_gene	CDR3nt	CDR3aa
TRBJ1-2	TRBD1	NA	TRBV6-6	TGTGCCAGCAGCCCCGACAGGGCCCACGGCTACACCTTC	CASSPDRAHGYTF
TRBJ2-3	TRBD1	NA	TRBV4-1	TGCGCCAGCAGCGCCCGGGACAGGGAGATCTTTTTCACAGATACGCAGTATTTT	CASSARDREIFFTDTQYF
TRBJ1-2	NA	NA	TRBV15	TGTGCCACCAGCAGAGACAGGGGCACTAACTATGGCTACACCTTC	CATSRDRGTNYGYTF
TRBJ2-2	TRBD2	NA	TRBV7-9	TGTGCCAGCAGCCTGGCGGGAGCCGGCGGGGAGCTGTTTTTT	CASSLAGAGGELFF
TRBJ2-5	TRBD1	NA	TRBV5-4	TGTGCCAGCAGCTTGGACCGGGACAGGGTTAAAGAGACCCAGTACTTC	CASSLDRDRVKETQYF
TRBJ2-5	TRBD2	NA	TRBV9	TGTGCCAGCAGCCTCGGGGGGGGCAGTTGGGAGACCCAGTACTTC	CASSLGGGSWETQYF
TRBJ2-2	TRBD1	NA	TRBV2	TGTGCCAGCAGCGTTGGGACAGGGCGGTCGGACACCGGGGAGCTGTTTTTT	CASSVGTGRSDTGELFF
TRBJ2-2	TRBD1	NA	TRBV29-1	TGCAGCGTTGTGGGGGGGGGACAGGGGGCTTTCAGGGAGCTGTTTTTT	CSVVGGGQGAFRELFF
TRBJ2-1	NA	NA	TRBV30	TGTGCCTCAAAAATCAGGGCTAATGAGCAGTTCTTC	CASKIRANEQFF
TRBJ2-5	TRBD2	NA	TRBV7-2	TGTGCCAGCAGCACCTGGACTAGCGGGGTTGGGGAGACCCAGTACTTC	CASSTWTSGVGETQYF
TRBJ1-1	NA	NA	TRBV7-3	TGTGCCAGCAGCTCATCCCAGGCATCGTGGATGAACACTGAAGCTTTCTTT	CASSSSQASWMNTEAFF
TRBJ1-2	TRBD1	NA	TRBV28	TGTGCCAGCAGCCAAGTTCAGGGGGCGGCTGGCTACACCTTC	CASSQVQGAAGYTF
TRBJ1-2	TRBD1	once	TRBV7-2	TGTGCCAGCAGCACCGGACAGGGGGCCTATGGCTACACCTTC	CASSTGQGAYGYTF
TRBJ2-1	TRBD2	NA	TRBV10-3	TGTGCCATCATGGACGTAGCGGGGGGACCTATCCGATCTTACTACAATGAGCAGTTCTTC	CAIMDVAGGPIRSYYNEQFF
TRBJ2-7	NA	NA	TRBV2	TGTGCCTTGAAATCGACAGGAGGCTACGAGCAGTACTTC	CALKSTGGYEQYF
TRBJ2-7	NA	once	TRBV21-1	TGTGCCAGCAGCAAAGTTCGACAGGCCTTCCCCCTTTACGAGCAGTACTTC	CASSKVRQAFPLYEQYF
TRBJ2-2	TRBD2	NA	TRBV7-3	TGTGCCAGCAGCTTGGGACTAGCGGGAGTCGGCACCGGGGAGCTGTTTTTT	CASSLGLAGVGTGELFF